This is a list of T cell receptor beta chains from one sample in a study of T-cell memory formation after mild COVID-19. TCRdb used MiXCR to reprocess the 5' RACE reads, holding one entry per CDR3 protein. The sample lists some 440,000 distinct CDR3 sequences; roughly 25% were seen once. The sequenced sample consisted of PBMCs or a T cell subset sorted from them (not recorded which). The receptors were sampled from an adult woman who had mild COVID-19 (a few samples of this study predate the infection). Cell type and time point are not known. The CDR3 runs from the conserved cysteine through the conserved F or W. The order of the fields is J gene, V gene, clone size, D gene, CDR3 protein, CDR3 DNA. D genes are given only for firm matches. Only part of the rows carry a size: once, few, many, or a class if the clone is expanded.

TRBJ2-7 TRBV3-1 few . CASSLRSHEQYF TGTGCCAGCAGCCTGCGATCCCACGAGCAGTACTTC
TRBJ2-7 TRBV12-5 . TRBD2 CASADLAGGLHEQYF TGTGCTAGTGCCGACCTAGCGGGAGGGCTACACGAGCAGTACTTC
TRBJ2-5 TRBV5-1 many . CASSEGLPGPETQYF TGCGCCAGCAGCGAGGGACTCCCCGGGCCGGAGACCCAGTACTTC
TRBJ2-1 TRBV24-1 . . CATSEEWASSNEQFF TGTGCCACCAGTGAAGAATGGGCTAGCAGCAATGAGCAGTTCTTC
TRBJ2-5 TRBV19 . . CASSIGLGRETQYF TGTGCCAGTAGCATTGGTCTGGGGCGGGAGACCCAGTACTTC
TRBJ2-7 TRBV6-6 . . CASSQKGGRDHEQYF TGTGCCAGCAGCCAAAAGGGGGGGCGCGACCACGAGCAGTACTTC
TRBJ2-7 TRBV4-3 few . CASSQEQRFYEQYF TGCGCCAGCAGCCAAGAACAGCGTTTCTACGAGCAGTACTTC
TRBJ2-7 TRBV7-6 . . CASSLDCDSGGSCEQYF TGTGCCAGCAGCTTAGATTGTGACAGTGGGGGATCGTGTGAGCAGTACTTC
TRBJ2-7 TRBV4-1 few TRBD1 CASSQEGTGAAHEQYF TGCGCCAGCAGCCAAGAAGGGACAGGGGCCGCTCACGAGCAGTACTTC
TRBJ2-1 TRBV12-3/TRBV12-4 . . CASSFWGRLYNEQFF TGTGCCAGCAGTTTTTGGGGGAGACTGTACAATGAGCAGTTCTTC
TRBJ1-1 TRBV24-1 few . CATTRQGRGKNTEAFF TGTGCCACCACGCGGCAGGGGCGAGGGAAGAACACTGAAGCTTTCTTT
TRBJ2-1 TRBV4-1 few . CASSHGTYNEQFF TGCGCCAGCAGCCACGGGACCTACAATGAGCAGTTCTTC
TRBJ1-1 TRBV25-1 . . CASSFGTSGATEAFF TGTGCCAGCAGCTTTGGGACGTCTGGGGCCACTGAAGCTTTCTTT
TRBJ2-3 TRBV5-5 . TRBD1 CASSLGGQGWGTDTQYF TGTGCCAGCAGCTTGGGGGGACAGGGATGGGGCACAGATACGCAGTATTTT
TRBJ2-2 TRBV7-7 . TRBD2 CASSGRGGTDAGELFF TGTGCCAGCAGCGGGCGGGGGGGCACCGACGCCGGGGAGCTGTTTTTT
TRBJ2-7 TRBV20-1 . TRBD1 CSAPDRVAEQYF TGCAGTGCTCCCGACAGGGTTGCCGAGCAGTACTTC
TRBJ2-7 TRBV5-1 few . CASARDYEQYF TGCGCCAGCGCAAGGGACTACGAGCAGTACTTC
TRBJ2-1 TRBV7-8 few TRBD2 CASSRDGTSGYNEQFF TGTGCCAGCAGCCGGGACGGGACTAGCGGATACAATGAGCAGTTCTTC
TRBJ1-4 TRBV3-1 once . CASSQDSFATNEKLFF TGTGCCAGCAGCCAAGACAGCTTTGCAACTAATGAAAAACTGTTTTTT
TRBJ2-1 TRBV4-2 . TRBD2 CASSHGGGKYNEQFF TGTGCCAGCAGCCATGGCGGGGGAAAGTACAATGAGCAGTTCTTC